Sequencing of this T cell receptor (beta chain) was carried out in a study of shared clonotypes between healthy human individuals. Whole-study results and caveats: Clonotype sharing across donors was expected to vary with sequencing depth. Exclusively blood specimens were collected; tissue repertoires likely differ.

Sequencing used immunoSEQ multiplex PCR; TCRdb keeps in-frame clones, though not all of them. The sample consists of approximately 2,000,000 clones, 80% to 95% of them appearing once. Concerning this clone: What it recognizes is unknown.

Germline assignment: CDR1 SNHLY and CDR2 FYNNEI. The CDR3 runs to 16 residues. Trimming removed 1 base at V and 0 bases at J, with 7 bases between. The source is a man younger than 35 in good health. Some clones in this sample may be carry-over from other donors' samples. Sequencing input: naive CD4+ T cells from PBMCs. Subset here: CD45RA+ positively selected. V usage is TRBV2 and J usage is TRBJ2-6; no firm D call. CDR3 DNA sequence: TGTGCCAGCAGTGAAGGACGGAACTCTGGGGCCAACGTCCTGACTTTC. Its protein is CASSEGRNSGANVLTF.